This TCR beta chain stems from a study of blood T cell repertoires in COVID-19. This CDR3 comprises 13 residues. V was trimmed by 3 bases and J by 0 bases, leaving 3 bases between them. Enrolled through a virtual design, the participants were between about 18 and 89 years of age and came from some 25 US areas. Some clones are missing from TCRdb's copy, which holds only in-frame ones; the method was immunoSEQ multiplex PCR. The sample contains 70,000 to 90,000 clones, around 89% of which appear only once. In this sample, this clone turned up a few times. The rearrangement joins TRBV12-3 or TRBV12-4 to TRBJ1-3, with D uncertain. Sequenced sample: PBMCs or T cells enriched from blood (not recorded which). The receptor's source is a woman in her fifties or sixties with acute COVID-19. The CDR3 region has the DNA TGTGCCAGCAGTTTTAGCTCTGGAAACACCATATATTTT. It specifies CASSFSSGNTIYF.